The present entry profiles one TCR beta chain with its context. Its antigen is as yet unknown. The germline V gene encodes CDR1 MRHNA and CDR2 SNTAGT. CDR3 length equals 16 residues. V dropped 3 bases and J dropped 4; count of bases not matched to a gene: 10. A universal primer site was created by template switching, with the cDNA bearing unique molecular identifiers. One entry per CDR3 protein, called by TCRdb with MiXCR from the 5' RACE reads. The data hold hundreds of thousands of distinct CDR3 sequences, with around 6% observed a single time. The data were taken from a study of identical twins. Study-level points and caveats: The models systematically underestimated how much out-of-frame TCR alpha was shared in monozygotic twins. Sequences that were out-of-frame, alpha and twin-shared displayed an excess of low generation probability.

The gene calls are TRBV6-4 and TRBJ2-3; 7 positions agree with TRBD2. Sequencing input: naive T cells sorted from blood. This clonotype originated in a man between 18 and 35 years old in good health. CDR3 coding DNA: TGTGCCAGCAGTGAAGGAGCGGGACTCGGTCCAGATACGCAGTATTTT. The encoded protein is CASSEGAGLGPDTQYF.